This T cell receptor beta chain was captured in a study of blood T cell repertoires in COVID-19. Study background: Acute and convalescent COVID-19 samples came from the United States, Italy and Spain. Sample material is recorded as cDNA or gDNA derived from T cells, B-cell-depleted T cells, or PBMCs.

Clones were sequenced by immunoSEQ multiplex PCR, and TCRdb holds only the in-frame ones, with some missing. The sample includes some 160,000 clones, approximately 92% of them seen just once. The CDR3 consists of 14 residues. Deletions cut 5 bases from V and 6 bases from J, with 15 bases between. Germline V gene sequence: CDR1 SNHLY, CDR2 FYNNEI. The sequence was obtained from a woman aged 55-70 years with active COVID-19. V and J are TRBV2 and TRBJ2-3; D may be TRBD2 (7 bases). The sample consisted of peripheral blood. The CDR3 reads CASSSVGGGDTQYF. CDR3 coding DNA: TGTGCCAGCAGTTCAGTGGGAGGGGGGGATACGCAGTATTTT.